This T cell receptor (beta chain) was observed in a study of beta chain features in type 1 diabetes. Study-level background: There was similarity between patients and healthy donors in age, gender and cell yields.

Study-level results: All four CD4+ subsets from Type 1 diabetes patients carried moderately but significantly shorter TCRB CDR3s. Naive, central memory and regulatory TCRB repertoires appeared more similar among patients than healthy donors.

Expressed TCRB transcripts were sequenced because the isolated RNA had all been reverse transcribed beforehand. Clones were read by immunoSEQ multiplex PCR, and TCRdb kept only the in-frame ones, dropping some. The sample includes about 220,000 clones, approximately 10% of them seen just once. The CDR3 spans 14 residues. V lost 4 bases and J lost 3, with 12 bases in between. Germline CDR1 SNHLY, CDR2 FYNNEI. This clone was recorded a few times. Its antigen is currently unknown. The chain couples TRBV2 to TRBJ1-1; D remains ambiguous. The sequenced sample consisted of central memory CD4+ T cells from blood. The TCR comes from a young man in good health. In DNA form, the CDR3 reads TGTGCCAGCAGTGTAATTAGAGTGGACACTGAAGCTTTCTTT. Amino acids: CASSVIRVDTEAFF.